A single sample is the source of the 8 T cell receptor beta chains below, sequenced in a study of cytomegalovirus exposure and HLA in healthy donors. In the PCR, 60 Vbeta and 13 Jbeta primers were used. Clones were read by immunoSEQ multiplex PCR, and TCRdb kept only the in-frame ones, dropping some. The table lists over 110,000 clones, around 78% of them singletons. Sequencing was done on a sample of PBMCs. The receptors shown here come from a woman aged 40-49 years in good health and CMV-seropositive.

This clone was detected a few times. The chain employs TRBV7-9 and TRBJ1-1, with 7 bases that match TRBD1. This CDR3 region has 15 residues. J lost 4 bases, V lost 4 bases, and 9 bases had no gene match. In germline, CDR1 is SEHNR, CDR2 FQNEAQ (reference sequence). The CDR3 protein is CASSSLTGYTTEAFF. The CDR3 region has the DNA TGTGCCAGCAGCTCTCTGACAGGGTACACCACTGAAGCTTTCTTT.

The J gene is TRBJ2-1, the V gene TRBV5-1; 16 positions match TRBD2. Germline V CDR1 and CDR2: SGHRS, YFSETQ. V was clipped by 4 bases and J by 9 bases; unmatched bases: 10. The CDR3 contains 17 residues. CDR3 amino acids: CASSTQPGTSGGGEQFF. The CDR3 DNA sequence: TGCGCCAGCAGCACGCAACCCGGGACTAGCGGGGGGGGTGAGCAGTTCTTC. Based on the CDR3 plus reference TRBV5-1 and TRBJ2-1, the full variable domain is KAGVTQTPRYLIKTRGQQVTLSCSPISGHRSVSWYQQTPGQGLQFLFEYFSETQRNKGNFPGRFSGRQFSNSRSEMNVSTLELGDSALYLCASSTQPGTSGGGEQFFGPGTRLTVL.

This clone was seen only a few times. This rearrangement joins TRBV28 to TRBJ1-2; maybe TRBD1 (5 bases). The V gene lost 8 bases and the J gene lost 5 bases, with 12 bases spanning the gap. CDR1 is MDHEN, CDR2 SYDVKM, per germline. The CDR3 runs 12 residues. The chain's CDR3 is CASGKSGYGYTF. The CDR3, as DNA: TGTGCCAGCGGAAAATCAGGGTATGGCTACACCTTC.

This chain uses TRBV10-1 with TRBJ2-2; possibly TRBD1 for D (6 bases). Germline loops: CDR1 WNHNN, CDR2 SYGVQD (reference sequence). V was shortened by 6 bases and J by 4 bases, with 12 bases between the two germline ends. This CDR3 contains 14 residues. CDR3: CASRAGTSTGELFF. DNA of the CDR3: TGCGCCAGCAGAGCCGGGACAAGCACCGGGGAGCTGTTTTTT.

J is TRBJ1-4 and V is TRBV14; TRBD1 agrees at 10 bases. The CDR3 runs to 16 residues. The ends lost 3 bases at V and 3 bases at J; junction bases unmatched: 4. Germline assignment: CDR1 SGHDN and CDR2 FVKESK. The CDR3 region is CASSQGQGTANEKLFF. CDR3 DNA: TGTGCCAGCAGCCAGGGACAGGGGACTGCTAATGAAAAACTGTTTTTT.

This clone was observed a single time. This chain uses TRBV19 with TRBJ2-3; weak D call: TRBD2 (6 bases). V was pared by 7 bases and J by 6 bases, with 17 bases between. The length of the CDR3 is 14 residues. CDR1 is LNHDA, CDR2 SQIVND, per germline (reference sequence). The CDR3: CASTPRELSDTQYF. For the CDR3, the DNA is TGTGCCAGTACTCCGCGGGAACTTTCCGATACGCAGTATTTT.

The CDR3 DNA is TGTGCCAGCAGCCAGTGGACTAGCGGGAGATCCGAAGAGACCCAGTACTTC. Translation: CASSQWTSGRSEETQYF. The J gene is TRBJ2-5, the V gene TRBV7-9; 13 bases are shared with TRBD2. The V and J ends lost 5 bases and 3 bases, in that order; junction bases with no gene match: 9. The germline V gene has CDR1 SEHNR and CDR2 FQNEAQ (reference sequence). The CDR3 has 17 amino acids. The full variable domain, rest sourced from reference TRBV7-9 and TRBJ2-5, is DTGVSQNPRHKITKRGQNVTFRCDPISEHNRLYWYRQTLGQGPEFLTYFQNEAQLEKSRLLSDRFSAERPKGSFSTLEIQRTEQGDSAMYLCASSQWTSGRSEETQYFGPGTRLLVL.

This clone was seen just once. The chain is built from TRBV5-6 and TRBJ2-5; no clear D. The V gene's germline CDR1 is SGHDT and CDR2 YYEEEE. Trimming removed 2 bases at V and 5 bases at J, with 4 bases between. The CDR3 extends over 11 amino acids. The CDR3 nucleotides are TGTGCCAGCAGCTTCGGGGAGACCCAGTACTTC. Protein sequence: CASSFGETQYF. Full variable domain (rest looked up from reference TRBV5-6 and TRBJ2-5): DAGVTQSPTHLIKTRGQQVTLRCSPKSGHDTVSWYQQALGQGPQFIFQYYEEEERQRGNFPDRFSGHQFPNYSSELNVNALLLGDSALYLCASSFGETQYFGPGTRLLVL.